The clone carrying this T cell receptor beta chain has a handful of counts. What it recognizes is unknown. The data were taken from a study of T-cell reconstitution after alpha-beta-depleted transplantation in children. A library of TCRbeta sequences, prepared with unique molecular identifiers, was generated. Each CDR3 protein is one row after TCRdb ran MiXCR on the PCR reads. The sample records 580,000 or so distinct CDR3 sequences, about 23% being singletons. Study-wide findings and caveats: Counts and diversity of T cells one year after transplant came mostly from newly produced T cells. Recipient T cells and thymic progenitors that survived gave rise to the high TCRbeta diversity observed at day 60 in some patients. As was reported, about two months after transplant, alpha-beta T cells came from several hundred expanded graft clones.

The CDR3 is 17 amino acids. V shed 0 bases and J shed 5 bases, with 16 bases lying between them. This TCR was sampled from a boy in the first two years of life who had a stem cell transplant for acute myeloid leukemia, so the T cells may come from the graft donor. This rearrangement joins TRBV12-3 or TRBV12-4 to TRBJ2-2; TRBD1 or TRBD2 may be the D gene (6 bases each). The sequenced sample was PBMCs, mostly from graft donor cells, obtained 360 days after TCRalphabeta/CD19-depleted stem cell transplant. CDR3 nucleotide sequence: TGTGCCAGCAGTTTAGCGTTAAGTGCGGGGACAACCGGGGAGCTGTTTTTT. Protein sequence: CASSLALSAGTTGELFF.